This TCR beta chain was recovered during a study of PD-L1 blockade in urothelial cancer. Turning to the study itself: After treatment start, blood was analyzed at 3 weeks (second dose) and at 6 weeks.

Libraries were prepared by immunoSEQ multiplex PCR; TCRdb keeps only in-frame clonotypes and omits some of them. The sample lists about 51,000 clones; about 88% were seen once. As for time point: peripheral blood 6 weeks after treatment start. A total of 1 to 8 samples per patient were collected pretreatment and on-treatment. Germline V gives CDR1 MDHEN, CDR2 SYDVKM. The CDR3 is 13 amino acids. V lost 6 bases and J 9 bases, leaving 15 bases between the germline ends. This receptor was taken from a man aged 60-69 years with urothelial cancer. This rearrangement joins TRBV28 to TRBJ2-4; TRBD2 might be the D (6 bases). The sample consisted of PBMCs, taken around atezolizumab (anti-PD-L1) treatment. Here the CDR3 DNA reads TGTGCCAGCAGCATCGCGGAGGGCTTCATTCAGTACTTC. The encoded protein is CASSIAEGFIQYF.